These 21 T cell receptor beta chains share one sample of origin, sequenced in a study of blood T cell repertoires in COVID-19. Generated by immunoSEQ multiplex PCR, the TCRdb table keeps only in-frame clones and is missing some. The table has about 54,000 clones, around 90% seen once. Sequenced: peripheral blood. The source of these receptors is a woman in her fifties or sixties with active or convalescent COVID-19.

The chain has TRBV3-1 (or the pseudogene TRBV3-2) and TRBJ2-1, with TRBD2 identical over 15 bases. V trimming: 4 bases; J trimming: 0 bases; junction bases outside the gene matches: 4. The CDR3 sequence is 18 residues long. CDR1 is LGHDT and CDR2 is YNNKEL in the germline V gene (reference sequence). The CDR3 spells CASSPRTSGRGSYNEQFF. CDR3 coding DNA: TGTGCCAGCAGCCCCCGGACTAGCGGGAGGGGCTCCTACAATGAGCAGTTCTTC.

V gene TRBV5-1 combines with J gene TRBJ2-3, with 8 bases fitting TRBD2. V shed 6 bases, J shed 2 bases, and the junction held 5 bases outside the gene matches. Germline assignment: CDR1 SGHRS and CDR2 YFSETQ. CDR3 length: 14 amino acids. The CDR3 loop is CASIPGGPTDTQYF. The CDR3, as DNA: TGCGCCAGCATACCGGGGGGGCCCACAGATACGCAGTATTTT.

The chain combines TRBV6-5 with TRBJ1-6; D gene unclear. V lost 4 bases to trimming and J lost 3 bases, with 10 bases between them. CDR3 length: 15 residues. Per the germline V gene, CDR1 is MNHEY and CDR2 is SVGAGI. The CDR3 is CASSSVQIYNSPLHF. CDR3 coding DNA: TGTGCCAGCAGTTCCGTACAGATCTATAATTCACCCCTCCACTTT.

The CDR3 DNA sequence: TGTGCCAGCAGCCCAGTAGAGCACAGGGGAACCTATGGCTACACCTTC. Its translation is CASSPVEHRGTYGYTF. The chain carries TRBV7-2 and TRBJ1-2, with 7 bases identical to TRBD1. The trim removed 5 bases at V and 4 bases at J, leaving 13 bases unmatched. Germline V gene sequence: CDR1 SGHTA, CDR2 FQGNSA. This CDR3 contains 16 residues.

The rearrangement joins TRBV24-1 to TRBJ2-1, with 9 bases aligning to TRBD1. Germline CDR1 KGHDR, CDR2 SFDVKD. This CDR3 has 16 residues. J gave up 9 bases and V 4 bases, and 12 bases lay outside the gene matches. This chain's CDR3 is CATSDPRTGDLGEQFF. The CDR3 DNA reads TGTGCCACCAGTGACCCCAGGACAGGGGACCTAGGTGAGCAGTTCTTC.

The CDR3 nucleotides are TGTGCCAGCAGCCAAGTGATAAGGGGTGAGCAGTTCTTC. Translating it yields CASSQVIRGEQFF. This chain connects TRBV3-1 (or the pseudogene TRBV3-2) to TRBJ2-1; D perhaps matches TRBD1 (5 bases). The V end lost 1 base, the J end lost 9 bases, and 10 bases lay between the germline ends. This CDR3 contains 13 residues. Germline values: CDR1 LGHDT, CDR2 YNNKEL (reference sequence).

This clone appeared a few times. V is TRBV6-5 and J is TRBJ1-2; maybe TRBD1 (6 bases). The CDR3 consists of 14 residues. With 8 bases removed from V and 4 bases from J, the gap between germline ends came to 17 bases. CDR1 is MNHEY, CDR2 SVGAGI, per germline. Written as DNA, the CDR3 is TGTGCCAGCGGGAGGGGGGACATCTCCTATGGCTACACCTTC. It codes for CASGRGDISYGYTF.

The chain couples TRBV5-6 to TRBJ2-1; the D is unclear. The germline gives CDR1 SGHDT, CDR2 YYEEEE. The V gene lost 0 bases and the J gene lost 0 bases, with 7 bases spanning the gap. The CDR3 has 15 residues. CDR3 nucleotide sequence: TGTGCCAGCAGCTTGGGCTCCTACTCCTACAATGAGCAGTTCTTC. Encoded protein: CASSLGSYSYNEQFF.

CDR3 in amino acids: CASSEYRRRTGELFF. The CDR3 bases are TGTGCCAGCAGTGAGTACAGACGAAGGACCGGGGAGCTGTTTTTT. The genes are TRBV6-1 and TRBJ2-2; D is ambiguous. The CDR3 covers 15 residues. V was clipped by 3 bases and J by 5 bases, with 13 bases between them. CDR1 MNHNS and CDR2 SASEGT come from the germline V gene.

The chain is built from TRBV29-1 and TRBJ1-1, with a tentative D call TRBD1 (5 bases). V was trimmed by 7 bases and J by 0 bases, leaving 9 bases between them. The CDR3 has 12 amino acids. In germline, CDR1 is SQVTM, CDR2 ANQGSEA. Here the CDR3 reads CSAGLMNTEAFF. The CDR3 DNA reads TGCAGCGCGGGACTCATGAACACTGAAGCTTTCTTT.

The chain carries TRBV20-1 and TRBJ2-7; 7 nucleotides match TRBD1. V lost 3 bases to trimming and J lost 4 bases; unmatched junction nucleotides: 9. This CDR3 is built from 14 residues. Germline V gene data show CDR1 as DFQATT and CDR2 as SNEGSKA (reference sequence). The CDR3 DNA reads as TGCAGTGCTAGTAGAGGGACAGCCGCGTACGAGCAGTACTTC. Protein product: CSASRGTAAYEQYF.

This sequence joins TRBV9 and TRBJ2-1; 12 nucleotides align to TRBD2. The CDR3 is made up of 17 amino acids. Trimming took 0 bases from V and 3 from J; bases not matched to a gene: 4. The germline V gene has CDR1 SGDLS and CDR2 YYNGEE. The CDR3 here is CASSVELAGGFYNEQFF. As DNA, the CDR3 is TGTGCCAGCAGCGTAGAACTAGCGGGGGGCTTCTACAATGAGCAGTTCTTC.

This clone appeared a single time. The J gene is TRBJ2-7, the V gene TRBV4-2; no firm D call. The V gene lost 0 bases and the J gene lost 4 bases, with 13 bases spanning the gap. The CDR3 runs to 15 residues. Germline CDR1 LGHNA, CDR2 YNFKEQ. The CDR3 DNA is TGTGCCAGCAGCCAAGATGGTGGCTCTCGATACGAGCAGTACTTC. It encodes CASSQDGGSRYEQYF.

CDR3 nucleotide sequence: TGTGCCAGCGTCAGACCGGGACAGGAAAAGGGGTACTATGGCTACACCTTC. Its translation is CASVRPGQEKGYYGYTF. J is TRBJ1-2 and V is TRBV19; 8 nucleotides agree with TRBD1. V trimming: 9 bases; J trimming: 3 bases; junction bases outside the gene matches: 18. The V gene's germline CDR1 is LNHDA and CDR2 SQIVND (reference sequence). The CDR3 runs 17 residues.

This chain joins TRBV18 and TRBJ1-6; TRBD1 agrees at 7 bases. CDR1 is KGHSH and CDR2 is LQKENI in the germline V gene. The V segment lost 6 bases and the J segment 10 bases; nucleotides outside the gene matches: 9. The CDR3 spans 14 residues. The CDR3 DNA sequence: TGTGCCAGCTCCGAGGGCACAGGGGTATCACCCCTCCACTTT. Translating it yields CASSEGTGVSPLHF.

In DNA form, the CDR3 reads TGTGCCAGCAGAGCGACAGGGGCACTCACTGAAGCTTTCTTT. Protein sequence: CASRATGALTEAFF. V and J are TRBV6-5 and TRBJ1-1; 8 bases match TRBD1. The J segment lost 4 bases and the V segment lost 6 bases, leaving 7 bases of the junction unmatched. This CDR3 is built from 14 residues. From germline, CDR1 is MNHEY and CDR2 SVGAGI.

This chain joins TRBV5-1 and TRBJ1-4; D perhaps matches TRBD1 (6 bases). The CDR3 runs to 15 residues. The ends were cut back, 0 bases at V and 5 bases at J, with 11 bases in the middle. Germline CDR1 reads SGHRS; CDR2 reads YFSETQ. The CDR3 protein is CASSLEGGPNEKLFF. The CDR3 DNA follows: TGCGCCAGCAGCTTGGAGGGGGGGCCCAATGAAAAACTGTTTTTT.

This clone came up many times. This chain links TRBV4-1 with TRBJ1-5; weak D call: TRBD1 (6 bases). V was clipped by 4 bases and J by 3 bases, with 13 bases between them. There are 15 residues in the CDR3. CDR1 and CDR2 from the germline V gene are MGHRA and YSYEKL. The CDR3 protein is CASSLTQGPNQPQHF. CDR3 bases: TGCGCCAGCAGCCTAACACAGGGCCCCAATCAGCCCCAGCATTTT.

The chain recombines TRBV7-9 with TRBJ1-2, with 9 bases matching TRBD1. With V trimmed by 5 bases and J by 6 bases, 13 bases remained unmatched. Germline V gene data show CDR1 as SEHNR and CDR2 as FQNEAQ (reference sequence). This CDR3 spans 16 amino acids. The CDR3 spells CASSRVIGTGKDGYTF. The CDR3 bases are TGTGCCAGCAGCCGAGTAATCGGGACAGGGAAGGATGGCTACACCTTC.

The DNA for the CDR3 is TGTGCCAGTACAGCGGGGGACAGGGCAAACTATGGCTACACCTTC. Its protein is CASTAGDRANYGYTF. The chain combines TRBV19 with TRBJ1-2, with 9 bases lining up with TRBD1. Trimming cost V 7 bases and J 2 bases; bases outside gene matches: 8. This CDR3 comprises 15 residues. The germline CDR1 and CDR2 sequences are LNHDA and SQIVND (reference sequence).

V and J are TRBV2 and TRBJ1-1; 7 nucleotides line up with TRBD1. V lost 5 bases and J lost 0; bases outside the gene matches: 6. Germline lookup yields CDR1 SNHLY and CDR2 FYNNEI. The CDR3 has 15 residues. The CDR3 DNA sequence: TGTGCCAGCAGTAAGGGACAGATTATGAACACTGAAGCTTTCTTT. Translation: CASSKGQIMNTEAFF.